This passage covers 27 T cell receptor beta chains from one sample sequenced in a study of PD-L1 blockade in urothelial cancer. Sequencing was performed with immunoSEQ multiplex PCR; in TCRdb, only in-frame clones are kept and a portion is missing. The sample gives 95,000 to 100,000 clones, about nine tenths of which show up once; roughly 2% is in the top ten. As for time point: pretreatment peripheral blood. Sequences were derived from PBMCs, sampled around atezolizumab (anti-PD-L1) treatment. These receptors were obtained from a man in his sixties with urothelial cancer.

J is TRBJ1-4 and V is TRBV28; TRBD1 agrees at 8 bases. CDR1 and CDR2 from the germline V gene are MDHEN and SYDVKM. J was trimmed by 0 bases and V by 9 bases; bases with no gene match: 12. The CDR3 spans 17 residues. The CDR3 region has the DNA TGTGCCAGTTACGGGGCAGGGGGCGATTCAACTAATGAAAAACTGTTTTTT. Protein product: CASYGAGGDSTNEKLFF.

The rearrangement joins TRBV29-1 to TRBJ2-6; maybe TRBD1 (6 bases). This CDR3 spans 16 amino acids. V lost 4 bases and J lost 1, with 14 bases in between. Germline V gives CDR1 SQVTM, CDR2 ANQGSEA. CDR3 loop: CSVVGQGISGANVLTF. The CDR3 nucleotides are TGCAGCGTTGTGGGGCAGGGGATTTCTGGGGCCAACGTCCTGACTTTC.

This clone was observed a single time. The chain recombines TRBV29-1 with TRBJ1-5, with D possibly matching TRBD1 (5 bases). Deletions cut 6 bases from V and 3 bases from J, with 12 bases between. Germline CDR1 reads SQVTM; CDR2 reads ANQGSEA. The CDR3 has 13 amino acids. The CDR3 reads CSVGDSNNQPQHF. In DNA form, the CDR3 reads TGCAGCGTAGGCGACAGTAACAATCAGCCCCAGCATTTT.

The chain links TRBV27 to TRBJ2-1; TRBD1 is a possible D gene (6 bases). Germline assignment: CDR1 MNHEY and CDR2 SMNVEV (reference sequence). Between the trimmed V and J ends, which lost 5 bases and 1 base, there was a span of 12 bases. The CDR3 spans 15 residues. The CDR3 loop reads CASSLRGFSYNEQFF. In DNA form, the CDR3 reads TGTGCCAGCAGTCTCAGGGGCTTTTCCTACAATGAGCAGTTCTTC.

The genes are TRBV28 and TRBJ1-2; weak D call: TRBD1 (6 bases). Germline CDR1 and CDR2: MDHEN and SYDVKM. The CDR3 loop spans 16 amino acids. Trimming cost V 3 bases and J 6 bases, with 20 bases left between them. In DNA form, the CDR3 reads TGTGCCAGCAGTTTTCCCGGACAGACGCCAAGGGATGGCTACACCTTC. Encoded protein: CASSFPGQTPRDGYTF.

CDR3 protein: CATSRDLRTDTQYF. CDR3 nucleotide sequence: TGTGCCACCAGCAGGGACTTACGCACAGATACGCAGTATTTT. The V call is TRBV15, the J call TRBJ2-3, with TRBD2 as a possible D gene (5 bases). Per the germline V gene, CDR1 is LNHNV and CDR2 is YYDKDF (reference sequence). The CDR3 runs to 14 residues. Trimming shortened V by 3 bases and J by 1 base, and 8 bases separated the two germline ends.

The V and J genes are TRBV4-1 and TRBJ1-5; D remains unclear. Germline CDR1 reads MGHRA; CDR2 reads YSYEKL. The CDR3 has 15 amino acids. V lost 2 bases and J lost 7, with 15 bases in between. The CDR3 is CASSQSPNAEQPQHF. The CDR3 DNA follows: TGCGCCAGCAGCCAATCACCCAATGCCGAGCAGCCCCAGCATTTT.

The CDR3 DNA reads TGTGCCAGCAGCGGGGGGGGGTACTTGAACACTGAAGCTTTCTTT. The encoded protein is CASSGGGYLNTEAFF. This chain connects TRBV9 to TRBJ1-1, with D possibly matching TRBD1 (5 bases). The germline V gene has CDR1 SGDLS and CDR2 YYNGEE. CDR3 length equals 15 residues. Trimming stripped 3 bases from V and 0 bases from J, with 12 bases between.

This chain joins TRBV7-3 and TRBJ2-7; maybe TRBD2 (6 bases). From germline, CDR1 is SGHTA and CDR2 FQGTGA. Deletions cut 2 bases from V and 1 base from J, with 12 bases between. The CDR3 consists of 15 residues. The CDR3: CASSLFGGGSYEQYF. The DNA for the CDR3 is TGTGCCAGCAGCTTATTCGGAGGAGGGTCCTACGAGCAGTACTTC.

The chain employs TRBV28 and TRBJ2-3; D perhaps matches TRBD2 (6 bases). CDR1 and CDR2 (germline): MDHEN, SYDVKM. This CDR3 contains 11 residues. Trimming pared 11 bases from V and 7 bases from J, leaving 13 bases between. As DNA, the CDR3 is TGTGCCTTCCGGGCGGGAAATACGCAGTATTTT. Protein: CAFRAGNTQYF.

The chain links TRBV19 to TRBJ2-6; TRBD1 matches at 7 bases. The junction had 3 bases not matched to a gene; V was cut back by 10 bases and J by 0 bases. Germline assignment: CDR1 LNHDA and CDR2 SQIVND (reference sequence). CDR3 length: 14 amino acids. CDR3 region: CAIPGGSGANVLTF. For the CDR3, the DNA is TGTGCCATTCCAGGGGGCTCTGGGGCCAACGTCCTGACTTTC.

This chain joins TRBV27 and TRBJ2-7; perhaps TRBD1 as D (5 bases). The germline CDR1 and CDR2 sequences are MNHEY and SMNVEV (reference sequence). CDR3 length equals 15 residues. Trimming removed 6 bases at V and 4 bases at J, with 19 bases between. The CDR3 sequence: CASRQSWQGGYEQYF. CDR3 DNA sequence: TGTGCCAGCAGGCAATCCTGGCAGGGTGGGTACGAGCAGTACTTC.

The chain recombines TRBV5-1 with TRBJ1-5; D uncertain. Germline values: CDR1 SGHRS, CDR2 YFSETQ. CDR3 length: 14 residues. V shed 4 bases and J shed 7 bases, with 15 bases lying between them. CDR3 in amino acids: CASSPGDRGQPQHF. The CDR3 region has the DNA TGCGCCAGCAGCCCGGGCGACCGAGGGCAGCCCCAGCATTTT.

J is TRBJ1-5 and V is TRBV7-2; perhaps TRBD1 as D (5 bases). The CDR3 runs to 13 residues. The V gene lost 0 bases and the J gene lost 7 bases, with 7 bases spanning the gap. Germline values: CDR1 SGHTA, CDR2 FQGNSA. In DNA, the CDR3 is TGTGCCAGCAGCTTAGCACAGGCCCAGCCCCAGCATTTT. Its protein product is CASSLAQAQPQHF.

The V and J genes are TRBV10-2 and TRBJ2-1; 8 nucleotides line up with TRBD1. Losses at the gene ends were 8 bases for V and 5 bases for J; bases not matched to a gene: 5. The CDR3 totals 13 residues. Per the germline V gene, CDR1 is WSHSY and CDR2 is SAAADI. In DNA form, the CDR3 reads TGCGCCAGCTCCAGGGGGCGCGACAATGAGCAGTTCTTC. It codes for CASSRGRDNEQFF.

J is TRBJ2-7 and V is TRBV2, with 10 bases that match TRBD2. The germline V gene encodes CDR1 SNHLY and CDR2 FYNNEI. The V gene end was trimmed by 6 bases and the J gene end by 0 bases; junction bases not matched to a gene: 14. The CDR3 spans 18 residues. This CDR3 reads CASRPGLARQMSSYEQYF. The CDR3, as DNA: TGTGCCAGCAGGCCGGGACTAGCGCGACAGATGAGCTCCTACGAGCAGTACTTC.

The chain employs TRBV21-1 and TRBJ1-3; no DNA check was done on the table's D call, TRBD1. TRBV21-1 is shown as a pseudogene. This CDR3 region has 17 residues. The CDR3 sequence: CASKGGAGGSSGNTIYF. The CDR3 nucleotides are TGTGCCAGCAAAGGGGGAGCAGGGGGGAGCTCTGGAAACACCATATATTTT.

The chain combines TRBV11-3 with TRBJ1-2, with 8 bases lining up with TRBD1. The CDR3 spans 14 residues. Germline V gene data show CDR1 as SGHNT and CDR2 as YENEEA. The J segment lost 7 bases and the V segment lost 4 bases, leaving 8 bases of the junction unmatched. The CDR3: CASSSIQGARGYTF. CDR3 DNA sequence: TGTGCCAGCAGCTCGATCCAGGGGGCGCGTGGCTACACCTTC.

The chain joins TRBV27 to TRBJ2-6, with a possible D match to TRBD1 (6 bases). This CDR3 region has 15 residues. V shed 4 bases and J shed 1 base, with 8 bases lying between them. Looked up from germline, CDR1 is MNHEY and CDR2 is SMNVEV (reference sequence). Written as DNA, the CDR3 is TGTGCCAGCAGTTCACAGGGATCTGGGGCCAACGTCCTGACTTTC. It yields the protein CASSSQGSGANVLTF. Complete variable domain (other parts from reference TRBV27 and TRBJ2-6): EAQVTQNPRYLITVTGKKLTVTCSQNMNHEYMSWYRQDPGLGLRQIYYSMNVEVTDKGDVPEGYKVSRKEKRNFPLILESPSPNQTSLYFCASSSQGSGANVLTFGAGSRLTVL.

This clone was counted a few times. The rearrangement uses TRBV7-9 and TRBJ1-2, with 8 bases matching TRBD1. Per the germline V gene, CDR1 is SEHNR and CDR2 is FQNEAQ (reference sequence). There are 15 residues in the CDR3. Trimming removed 4 bases from V and 4 bases from J; junction bases left unmatched: 8. CDR3: CASSSPDRAAYGYTF. In DNA form, the CDR3 reads TGTGCCAGCAGCTCACCGGACAGGGCCGCCTATGGCTACACCTTC.

J is TRBJ2-7 and V is TRBV2, with a possible D match to TRBD2 (5 bases). This CDR3 has 11 residues. V shed 8 bases and J shed 13 bases, with 18 bases lying between them. The V gene's germline CDR1 is SNHLY and CDR2 FYNNEI. This CDR3 is CASEGISDAYF. CDR3 nucleotide sequence: TGTGCCAGCGAGGGAATTTCGGACGCATACTTC.

The rearrangement uses TRBV5-1 and TRBJ2-3; 11 bases agree with TRBD2. The CDR3 is 17 residues long. V lost 0 bases, J lost 0 bases, and 3 bases stayed unmatched. In germline, CDR1 is SGHRS, CDR2 YFSETQ. The CDR3 protein is CASSLDGTSGSTDTQYF. The CDR3 coding sequence is TGCGCCAGCAGCTTGGATGGGACTAGCGGTAGCACAGATACGCAGTATTTT.

V and J are TRBV18 and TRBJ2-1; 7 nucleotides align to TRBD2. The CDR3 is made up of 14 amino acids. V dropped 8 bases and J dropped 5; count of bases not matched to a gene: 9. In germline, CDR1 is KGHSH, CDR2 LQKENI. The CDR3 loop is CASLLREGNNEQFF. DNA for the CDR3: TGTGCCAGCCTTCTAAGGGAGGGGAACAATGAGCAGTTCTTC.

This chain connects TRBV18 to TRBJ1-2; unclear D gene. V lost 0 bases and J 8 bases, leaving 10 bases between the germline ends. Germline assignment: CDR1 KGHSH and CDR2 LQKENI. The CDR3 consists of 13 residues. The DNA of the CDR3 is TGTGCCAGCTCACCACCGGAGCGGGAGGGCTACACCTTC. Translating gives CASSPPEREGYTF. Full variable domain (remainder filled in from reference TRBV18 and TRBJ1-2): NAGVMQNPRHLVRRRGQEARLRCSPMKGHSHVYWYRQLPEEGLKFMVYLQKENIIDESGMPKERFSAEFPKEGPSILRIQQVVRGDSAAYFCASSPPEREGYTFGSGTRLTVV.

J is TRBJ2-1 and V is TRBV10-3; 10 bases are a match to TRBD2. Unmatched junction bases numbered 20, after V lost 10 bases and J lost 5 bases. Germline V gene lookup returns CDR1 ENHRY and CDR2 SYGVKD. The CDR3 runs 18 residues. CDR3 sequence: CATRGTGLAAPQNNEQFF. CDR3 nucleotide sequence: TGTGCCACCCGGGGGACCGGACTAGCGGCCCCCCAAAACAATGAGCAGTTCTTC.

This clone was detected only once. The chain couples TRBV30 to TRBJ2-4; 10 bases match TRBD2. The CDR3 spans 16 residues. Trimming took 0 bases from V and 0 from J; bases not matched to a gene: 2. From germline, CDR1 is GTSNPN and CDR2 SVGIG (reference sequence). The DNA for the CDR3 is TGTGCCTGGAGTGTTGGACTAGCGGTAGCCAAAAACATTCAGTACTTC. As protein: CAWSVGLAVAKNIQYF.

The CDR3 region has the DNA TGTGCCAGCAGCGCCATCCCGGAGGGAAACACTGAAGCTTTCTTT. Translation gives CASSAIPEGNTEAFF. This sequence joins TRBV9 and TRBJ1-1; D is undetermined. CDR1 is SGDLS and CDR2 is YYNGEE in the germline V gene. The CDR3 consists of 15 residues. V was shortened by 3 bases and J by 2 bases, with 14 bases between the two germline ends.